Listed below are T cell receptor beta chains from one sample, sequenced in a study of PD-1 blockade in mismatch repair-deficient tumors. Some clones are missing from TCRdb's copy, which holds only in-frame ones; the method was immunoSEQ multiplex PCR. The sample consists of fewer than 100,000 clones, over 70% of them appearing once. The specimen comprised peripheral blood, sampled 12 weeks after starting pembrolizumab. Every receptor here comes from an adult with mismatch repair-deficient cancer. Each CDR3 is given without its conserved first and last residue. The order of the fields is V gene, J gene, CDR3 protein.

V gene: TRBV5-1; J gene: TRBJ2-7; CDR3 protein: ASSLMGQGAYEQY
V gene: TRBV7-9; J gene: TRBJ1-2; CDR3 protein: ASVGQGYGYT
V gene: TRBV7-3; J gene: TRBJ1-1; CDR3 protein: ASSLQARGTEAF
V gene: TRBV27; J gene: TRBJ1-1; CDR3 protein: ASSLRRNTEAF
V gene: TRBV5-1; J gene: TRBJ2-5; CDR3 protein: ASSGILGAGDQETQY
V gene: TRBV7-9; J gene: TRBJ1-1; CDR3 protein: ASSPLFQGTEAF
V gene: TRBV5-1; J gene: TRBJ2-5; CDR3 protein: ASSGDRALGTQY
V gene: TRBV18; J gene: TRBJ2-1; CDR3 protein: ASATRTSGSWDEQF
V gene: TRBV27; J gene: TRBJ2-7; CDR3 protein: ASSLWPSGNEQY
V gene: TRBV27; J gene: TRBJ1-2; CDR3 protein: ASSLSWGNYGYT
V gene: TRBV12-5; J gene: TRBJ2-2; CDR3 protein: ASGLVPRGVIQENTGELF
V gene: TRBV7-9; J gene: TRBJ2-1; CDR3 protein: ASSFGTYNEQF
V gene: TRBV18; J gene: TRBJ2-1; CDR3 protein: ASSPVTGVSSYNEQF
V gene: TRBV5-6; J gene: TRBJ1-3; CDR3 protein: ASSFKQGRLSGNTIY
V gene: TRBV19; J gene: TRBJ2-5; CDR3 protein: ASTASGSGGGQETQY
V gene: TRBV6-6; J gene: TRBJ2-5; CDR3 protein: ASSRGTGGETQY
V gene: TRBV19; J gene: TRBJ2-5; CDR3 protein: ASSKGLAETQY
V gene: TRBV7-3; J gene: TRBJ1-2; CDR3 protein: ASSSDARSGYT
V gene: TRBV9; J gene: TRBJ2-1; CDR3 protein: ASSPLGGVVGNEQF
V gene: TRBV28; J gene: TRBJ2-7; CDR3 protein: ASTSGGDGHIEQY
V gene: TRBV6-1; J gene: TRBJ2-7; CDR3 protein: ASRTSYEQY
V gene: TRBV28; J gene: TRBJ2-5; CDR3 protein: ASGLVGPQETQY
V gene: TRBV6-1; J gene: TRBJ1-3; CDR3 protein: ASSEQPSGVQSGNTIY
V gene: TRBV4-2; J gene: TRBJ2-2; CDR3 protein: ASSLDGRATGELF
V gene: TRBV15; J gene: TRBJ2-2; CDR3 protein: ATSTGDGELF
V gene: TRBV6-5; J gene: TRBJ1-4; CDR3 protein: ASRVRPGEKLF
V gene: TRBV27; J gene: TRBJ2-2; CDR3 protein: ASTTRGAGGGTGELF
V gene: TRBV4-1; J gene: TRBJ2-5; CDR3 protein: ASSQAFLAQKETQY
V gene: TRBV5-1; J gene: TRBJ2-4; CDR3 protein: ASSSRTGEGTKNIQY